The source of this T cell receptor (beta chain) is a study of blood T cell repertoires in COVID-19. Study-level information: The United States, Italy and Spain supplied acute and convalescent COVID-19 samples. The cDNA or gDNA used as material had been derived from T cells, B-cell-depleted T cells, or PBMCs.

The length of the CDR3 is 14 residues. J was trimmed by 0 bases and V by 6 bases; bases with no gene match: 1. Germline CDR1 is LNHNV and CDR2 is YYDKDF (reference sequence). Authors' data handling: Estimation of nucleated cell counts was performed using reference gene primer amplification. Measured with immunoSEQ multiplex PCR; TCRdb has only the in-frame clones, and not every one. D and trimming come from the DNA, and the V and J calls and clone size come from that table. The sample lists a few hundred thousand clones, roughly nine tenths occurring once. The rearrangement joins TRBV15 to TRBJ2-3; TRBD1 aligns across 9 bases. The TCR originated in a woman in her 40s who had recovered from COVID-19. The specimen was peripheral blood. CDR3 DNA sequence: TGTGCCACCAGGGACAGGGGAAGCACAGATACGCAGTATTTT. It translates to CATRDRGSTDTQYF.